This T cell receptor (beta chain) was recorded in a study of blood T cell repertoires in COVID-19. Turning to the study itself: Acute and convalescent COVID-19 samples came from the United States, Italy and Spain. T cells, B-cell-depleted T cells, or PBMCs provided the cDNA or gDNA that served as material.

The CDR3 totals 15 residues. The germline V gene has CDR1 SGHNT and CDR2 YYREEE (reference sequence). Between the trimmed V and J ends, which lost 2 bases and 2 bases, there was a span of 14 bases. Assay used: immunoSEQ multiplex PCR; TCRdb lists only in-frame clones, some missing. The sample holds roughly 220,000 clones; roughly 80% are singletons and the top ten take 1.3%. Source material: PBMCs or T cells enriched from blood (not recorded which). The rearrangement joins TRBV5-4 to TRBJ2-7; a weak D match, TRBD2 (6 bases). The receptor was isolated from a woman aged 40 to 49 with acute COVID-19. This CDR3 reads CASSFGGTRAYEQYF. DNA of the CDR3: TGTGCCAGCAGCTTTGGCGGGACGAGGGCCTACGAGCAGTACTTC.